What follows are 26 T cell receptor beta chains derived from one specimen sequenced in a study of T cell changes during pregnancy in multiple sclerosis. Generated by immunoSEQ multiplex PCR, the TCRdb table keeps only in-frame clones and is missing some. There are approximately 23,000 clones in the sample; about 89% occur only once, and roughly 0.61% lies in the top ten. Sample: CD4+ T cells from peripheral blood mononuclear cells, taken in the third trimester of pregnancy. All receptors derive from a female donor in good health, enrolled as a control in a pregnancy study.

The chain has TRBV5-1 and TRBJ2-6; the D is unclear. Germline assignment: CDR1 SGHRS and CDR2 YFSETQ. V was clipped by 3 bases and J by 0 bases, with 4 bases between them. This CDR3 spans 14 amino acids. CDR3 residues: CASSSVSGANVLTF. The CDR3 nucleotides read TGCGCCAGCAGCTCGGTCTCTGGGGCCAACGTCCTGACTTTC.

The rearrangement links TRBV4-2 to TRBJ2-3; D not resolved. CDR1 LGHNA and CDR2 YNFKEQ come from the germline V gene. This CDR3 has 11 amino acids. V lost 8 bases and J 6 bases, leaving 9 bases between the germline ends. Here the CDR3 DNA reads TGTGCCAGCGCGACCGGGGATACGCAGTATTTT. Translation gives CASATGDTQYF.

CDR3 sequence (DNA): TGTGCCACCCGGGACAGGGGCTACGAGCAGTACTTC. Translation gives CATRDRGYEQYF. V usage is TRBV6-1 and J usage is TRBJ2-7; 10 bases are shared with TRBD1. Germline V gene lookup returns CDR1 MNHNS and CDR2 SASEGT. V was clipped by 10 bases and J by 3 bases; unmatched bases: 3. CDR3 size: 12 residues.

The CDR3 nucleotides are TGTGCCAGCAGCGCTTGGGACAGGATGCGATACGAGCAGTACTTC. Translation: CASSAWDRMRYEQYF. This rearrangement joins TRBV11-2 to TRBJ2-7; 8 bases fit TRBD1. J gave up 4 bases and V 5 bases, and 10 bases lay outside the gene matches. Per the germline V gene, CDR1 is SGHAT and CDR2 is FQNNGV. The CDR3 is made up of 15 amino acids.

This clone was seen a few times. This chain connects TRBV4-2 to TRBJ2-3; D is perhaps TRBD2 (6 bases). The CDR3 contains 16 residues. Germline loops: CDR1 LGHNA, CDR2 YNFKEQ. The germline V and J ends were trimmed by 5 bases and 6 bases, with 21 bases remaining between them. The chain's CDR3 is CASSTEGTGLRDTQYF. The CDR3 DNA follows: TGTGCCAGCAGCACGGAGGGGACTGGGCTGCGGGATACGCAGTATTTT.

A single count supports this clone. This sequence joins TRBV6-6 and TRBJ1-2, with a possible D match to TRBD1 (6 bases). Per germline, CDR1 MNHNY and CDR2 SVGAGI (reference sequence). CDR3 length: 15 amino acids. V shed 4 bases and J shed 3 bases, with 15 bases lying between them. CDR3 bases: TGTGCCAGCAGTTTACAGGGCCGCACGGACTATGGCTACACCTTC. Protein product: CASSLQGRTDYGYTF.

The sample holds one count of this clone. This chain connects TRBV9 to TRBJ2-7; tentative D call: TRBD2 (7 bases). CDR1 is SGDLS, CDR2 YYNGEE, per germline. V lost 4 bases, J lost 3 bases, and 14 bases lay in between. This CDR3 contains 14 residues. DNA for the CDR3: TGTGCCAGCAGCTCCAGGGGAGGGGGCTACGAGCAGTACTTC. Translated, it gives CASSSRGGGYEQYF.

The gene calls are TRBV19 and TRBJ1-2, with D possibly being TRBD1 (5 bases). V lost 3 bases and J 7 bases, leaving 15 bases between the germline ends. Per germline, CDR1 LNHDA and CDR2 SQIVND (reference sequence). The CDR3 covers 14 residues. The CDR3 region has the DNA TGTGCCAGTAGTATTGGGACCGACGGGGGTGGCTACACCTTC. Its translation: CASSIGTDGGGYTF.

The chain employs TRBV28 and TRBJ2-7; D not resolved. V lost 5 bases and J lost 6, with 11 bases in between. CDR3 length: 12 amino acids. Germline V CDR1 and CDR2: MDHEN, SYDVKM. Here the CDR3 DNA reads TGTGCCAGCAGTCCGCCGAGCCGCGAGCAGTACTTC. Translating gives CASSPPSREQYF.

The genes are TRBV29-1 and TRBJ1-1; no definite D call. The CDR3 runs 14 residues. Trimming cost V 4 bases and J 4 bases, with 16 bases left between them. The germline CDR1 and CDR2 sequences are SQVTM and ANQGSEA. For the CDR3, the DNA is TGCAGCGTTGTGATACCGGCGAGGATCACTGAAGCTTTCTTT. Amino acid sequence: CSVVIPARITEAFF.

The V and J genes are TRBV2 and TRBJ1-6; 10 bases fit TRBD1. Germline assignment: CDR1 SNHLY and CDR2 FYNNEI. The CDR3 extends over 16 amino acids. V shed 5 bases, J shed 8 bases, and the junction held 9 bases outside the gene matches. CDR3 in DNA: TGTGCCAGCAGTCGGGACAGGGGAGAGTTGGATTCACCCCTCCACTTT. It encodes CASSRDRGELDSPLHF.

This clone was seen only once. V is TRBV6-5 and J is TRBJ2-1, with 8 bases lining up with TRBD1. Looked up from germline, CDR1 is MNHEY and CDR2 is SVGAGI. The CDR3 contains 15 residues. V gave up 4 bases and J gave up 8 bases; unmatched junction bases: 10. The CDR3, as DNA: TGTGCCAGCAGTTTAGATCCAGGGGGCAGGGATGAGCAGTTCTTC. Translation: CASSLDPGGRDEQFF.

The CDR3 region is CASSFRDTTGELFF. The CDR3 DNA follows: TGCGCCAGCAGCTTCCGGGACACCACCGGGGAGCTGTTTTTT. The chain couples TRBV5-1 to TRBJ2-2; D perhaps matches TRBD1 (6 bases). Germline CDR1 and CDR2: SGHRS and YFSETQ. The ends were cut back, 2 bases at V and 4 bases at J, with 9 bases in the middle. The length of the CDR3 is 14 residues.

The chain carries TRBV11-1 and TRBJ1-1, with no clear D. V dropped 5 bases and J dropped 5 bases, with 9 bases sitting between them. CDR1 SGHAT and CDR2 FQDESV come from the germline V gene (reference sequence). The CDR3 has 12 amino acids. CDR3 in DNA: TGTGCCAGCAGCCCTAATCCGACTGAAGCTTTCTTT. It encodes CASSPNPTEAFF.

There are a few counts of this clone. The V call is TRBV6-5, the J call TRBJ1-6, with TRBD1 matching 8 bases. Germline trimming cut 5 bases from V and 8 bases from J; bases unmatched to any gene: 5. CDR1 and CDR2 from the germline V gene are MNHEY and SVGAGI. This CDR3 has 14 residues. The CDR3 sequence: CASSLDRAHSPLHF. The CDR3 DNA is TGTGCCAGCAGTCTGGACAGGGCCCATTCACCCCTCCACTTT.

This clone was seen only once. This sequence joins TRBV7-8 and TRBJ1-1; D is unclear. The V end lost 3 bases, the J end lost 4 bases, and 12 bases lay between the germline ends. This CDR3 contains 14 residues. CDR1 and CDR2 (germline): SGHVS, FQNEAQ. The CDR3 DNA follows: TGTGCCAGCAGCTTTACCGGGATCAGCACTGAAGCTTTCTTT. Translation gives CASSFTGISTEAFF.

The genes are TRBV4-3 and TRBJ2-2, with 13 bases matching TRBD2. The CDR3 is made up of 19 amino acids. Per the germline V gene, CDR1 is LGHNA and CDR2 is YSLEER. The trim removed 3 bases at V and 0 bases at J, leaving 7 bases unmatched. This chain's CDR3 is CASSHRLAGGPANTGELFF. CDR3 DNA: TGCGCCAGCAGCCACCGACTAGCGGGGGGCCCCGCGAACACCGGGGAGCTGTTTTTT.

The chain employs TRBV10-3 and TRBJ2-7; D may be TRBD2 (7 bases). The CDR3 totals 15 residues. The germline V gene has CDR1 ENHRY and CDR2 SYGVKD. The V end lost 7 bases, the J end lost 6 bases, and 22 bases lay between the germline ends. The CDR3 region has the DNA TGTGCCATCAAGAGGGGGGAGGGCCGATCTGGCGAGCAGTACTTC. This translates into CAIKRGEGRSGEQYF.

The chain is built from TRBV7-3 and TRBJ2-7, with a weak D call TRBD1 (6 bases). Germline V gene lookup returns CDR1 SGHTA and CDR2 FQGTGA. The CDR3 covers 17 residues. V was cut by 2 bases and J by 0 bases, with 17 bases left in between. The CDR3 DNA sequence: TGTGCCAGCAGCTTAGGGGCGACAGGCCCTATCTCCTACGAGCAGTACTTC. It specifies CASSLGATGPISYEQYF. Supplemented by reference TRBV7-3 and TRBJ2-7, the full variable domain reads GAGVSQTPSNKVTEKGKYVELRCDPISGHTALYWYRQSLGQGPEFLIYFQGTGAADDSGLPNDRFFAVRPEGSVSTLKIQRTERGDSAVYLCASSLGATGPISYEQYFGPGTRLTVT.

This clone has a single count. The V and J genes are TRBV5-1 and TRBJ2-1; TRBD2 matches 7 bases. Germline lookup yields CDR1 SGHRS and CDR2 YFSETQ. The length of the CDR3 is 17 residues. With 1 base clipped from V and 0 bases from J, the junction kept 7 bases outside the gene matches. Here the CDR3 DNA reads TGCGCCAGCAGCTTGCGCGGACCGGGAGGCTCCTACAATGAGCAGTTCTTC. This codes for CASSLRGPGGSYNEQFF. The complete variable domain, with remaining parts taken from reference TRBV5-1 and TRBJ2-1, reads KAGVTQTPRYLIKTRGQQVTLSCSPISGHRSVSWYQQTPGQGLQFLFEYFSETQRNKGNFPGRFSGRQFSNSRSEMNVSTLELGDSALYLCASSLRGPGGSYNEQFFGPGTRLTVL.

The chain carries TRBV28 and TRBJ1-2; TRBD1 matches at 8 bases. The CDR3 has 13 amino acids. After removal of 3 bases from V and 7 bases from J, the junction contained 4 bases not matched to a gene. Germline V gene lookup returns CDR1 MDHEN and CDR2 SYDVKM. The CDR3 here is CASSFQGALGYTF. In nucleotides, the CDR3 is TGTGCCAGCAGTTTCCAGGGGGCGCTTGGCTACACCTTC.

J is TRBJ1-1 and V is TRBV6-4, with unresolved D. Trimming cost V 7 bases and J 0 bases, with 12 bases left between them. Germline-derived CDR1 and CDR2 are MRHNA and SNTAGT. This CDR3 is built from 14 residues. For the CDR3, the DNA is TGTGCCAGCAAGAAGGAGGATATGAACACTGAAGCTTTCTTT. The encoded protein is CASKKEDMNTEAFF.

This CDR3 is CASSLTRGLKETQYF. The CDR3 nucleotides read TGTGCCAGCAGCTTAACTAGGGGACTTAAAGAGACCCAGTACTTC. This chain uses TRBV5-6 with TRBJ2-5; maybe TRBD2 (6 bases). The CDR3 runs to 15 residues. The germline V gene encodes CDR1 SGHDT and CDR2 YYEEEE. V was cut by 2 bases and J by 3 bases, with 14 bases left in between.

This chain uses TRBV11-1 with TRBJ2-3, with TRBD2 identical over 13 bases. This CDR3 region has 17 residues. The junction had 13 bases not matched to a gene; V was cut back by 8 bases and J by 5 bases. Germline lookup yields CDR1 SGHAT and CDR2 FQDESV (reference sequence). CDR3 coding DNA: TGTGCCAGCTCAAAAGTCGGGACTAGCGGGACTAAAGATACGCAGTATTTT. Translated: CASSKVGTSGTKDTQYF.

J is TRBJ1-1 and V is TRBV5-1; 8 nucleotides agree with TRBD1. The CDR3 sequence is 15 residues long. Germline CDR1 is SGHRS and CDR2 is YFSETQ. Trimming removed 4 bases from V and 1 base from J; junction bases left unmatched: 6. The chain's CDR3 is CASSRTGTGNTEAFF. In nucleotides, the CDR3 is TGCGCCAGCAGCCGTACCGGGACAGGGAACACTGAAGCTTTCTTT. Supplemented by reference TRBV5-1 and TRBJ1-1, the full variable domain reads KAGVTQTPRYLIKTRGQQVTLSCSPISGHRSVSWYQQTPGQGLQFLFEYFSETQRNKGNFPGRFSGRQFSNSRSEMNVSTLELGDSALYLCASSRTGTGNTEAFFGQGTRLTVV.

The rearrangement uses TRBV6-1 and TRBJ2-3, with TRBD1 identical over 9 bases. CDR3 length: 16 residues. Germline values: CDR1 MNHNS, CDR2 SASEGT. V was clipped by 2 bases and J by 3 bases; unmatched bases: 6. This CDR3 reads CASSESRTGATDTQYF. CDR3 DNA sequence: TGTGCCAGCAGTGAAAGTCGGACAGGGGCGACAGATACGCAGTATTTT.